The rows below give T cell receptor beta chains drawn from one sample of a study of blood T cell repertoires in COVID-19. Profiling relied on immunoSEQ multiplex PCR, and the TCRdb table lists in-frame clones only, not all of them. The table lists around 97,000 clones, roughly 90% of them singletons, with around 3.8% in the top ten. The sample comprised peripheral blood. These TCRs come from a woman aged 60-75 years with acute or convalescent COVID-19. The CDR3 runs from the conserved cysteine through the conserved F or W. A D gene is named only where the DNA matches it firmly. Clone sizes are given selectively: once, few, many, or a class where the clone is expanded.

clone size: -; D gene: TRBD2; V gene: TRBV2; J gene: TRBJ2-5; CDR3 DNA: TGTGCCAGCACGCTAGCGGCGGAAGAGACCCAGTACTTC; CDR3 protein: CASTLAAEETQYF
clone size: -; D gene: -; V gene: TRBV18; J gene: TRBJ1-6; CDR3 DNA: TGTGCCAGCTCACCTGGACACTGGAGAAATAATTCACCCCTCCACTTT; CDR3 protein: CASSPGHWRNNSPLHF
clone size: -; D gene: -; V gene: TRBV3-1/TRBV3-2; J gene: TRBJ2-3; CDR3 DNA: TGTGCCAGCAGCCAAGATCCCCGACCGGGAGATACGCAGTATTTT; CDR3 protein: CASSQDPRPGDTQYF
clone size: -; D gene: -; V gene: TRBV7-9; J gene: TRBJ1-3; CDR3 DNA: TGTGCCAGCAGCTTAGGCGGAGGACTTGGAAACACCATATATTTT; CDR3 protein: CASSLGGGLGNTIYF
clone size: -; D gene: -; V gene: TRBV27; J gene: TRBJ1-1; CDR3 DNA: TGTGCCAGCAGTCTACAGGGCTGGGGCTACACTGAAGCTTTCTTT; CDR3 protein: CASSLQGWGYTEAFF
clone size: -; D gene: -; V gene: TRBV28; J gene: TRBJ2-7; CDR3 DNA: TGTGCCAGCTATGATGGGACTTCCTACGAGCAGTACTTC; CDR3 protein: CASYDGTSYEQYF
clone size: once; D gene: -; V gene: TRBV7-3; J gene: TRBJ2-3; CDR3 DNA: TGTGCCAGCAGCCCGACCCCGAGGGATACGCAGTATTTT; CDR3 protein: CASSPTPRDTQYF
clone size: few; D gene: -; V gene: TRBV5-8; J gene: TRBJ2-1; CDR3 DNA: TGTGCCAGCAGCGTTCGACAGGCTTACAATGAGCAGTTCTTC; CDR3 protein: CASSVRQAYNEQFF
clone size: -; D gene: TRBD1; V gene: TRBV11-2; J gene: TRBJ2-5; CDR3 DNA: TGTGCCAGCAGCGGATGGACAGGGGGCGGCGAGACCCAGTACTTC; CDR3 protein: CASSGWTGGGETQYF
clone size: once; D gene: TRBD1; V gene: TRBV5-8; J gene: TRBJ1-6; CDR3 DNA: TGTGCCAGCAGCTCGGGACAGGGAAATTCACCCCTCCACTTT; CDR3 protein: CASSSGQGNSPLHF
clone size: -; D gene: -; V gene: TRBV24-1; J gene: TRBJ2-1; CDR3 DNA: TGTGCCACCAGTAGGTCTAGCTTCGATGAGCAGTTCTTC; CDR3 protein: CATSRSSFDEQFF
clone size: -; D gene: -; V gene: TRBV11-3; J gene: TRBJ2-1; CDR3 DNA: TGTGCCAGCAGCTTAGGGTTCGGGACACACAATGGGAATGAGCAGTTCTTC; CDR3 protein: CASSLGFGTHNGNEQFF
clone size: -; D gene: -; V gene: TRBV5-1; J gene: TRBJ2-3; CDR3 DNA: TGCGCCAGCAGCTTGGAGCTAGCGAGCACAGATACGCAGTATTTT; CDR3 protein: CASSLELASTDTQYF
clone size: -; D gene: TRBD1; V gene: TRBV18; J gene: TRBJ1-1; CDR3 DNA: TGTGCCAGCTCACCAAGGACAGGGGGCGAGAGCACTGAAGCTTTCTTT; CDR3 protein: CASSPRTGGESTEAFF
clone size: -; D gene: TRBD2; V gene: TRBV6-1; J gene: TRBJ2-1; CDR3 DNA: TGTGCCAGCAGTGAAGGACTAGCGGGGGTCAATGAGCAGTTCTTC; CDR3 protein: CASSEGLAGVNEQFF
clone size: -; D gene: -; V gene: TRBV28; J gene: TRBJ2-7; CDR3 DNA: TGTGCCAGCAGCTCTGGCGCTGGAGTCATAGAGCAGTACTTC; CDR3 protein: CASSSGAGVIEQYF
clone size: -; D gene: TRBD1; V gene: TRBV28; J gene: TRBJ1-4; CDR3 DNA: TGTGCCACCAAACGGCCGGGACAGGAAAATGAAAAACTGTTTTTT; CDR3 protein: CATKRPGQENEKLFF